This record concerns one T cell receptor (beta chain) sequence. As yet, its antigen is unknown. This entry comes from a study of CD8 T cells in ankylosing spondylitis. TCRdb called the 5' RACE reads again in MiXCR, with one record for every CDR3 protein. The sample contains just under 350,000 distinct CDR3 sequences, roughly 14% of which appear only once. Points from the study as a whole: About 8 highly homologous variants made up a TCR beta motif, and this motif appeared characteristic of ankylosing spondylitis blood. Clones linked with disease were CD8+ and fairly uncommon in the peripheral blood. Reportedly, significant enrichment of disease-linked clones occurred in matched ankylosing spondylitis synovial fluid.

The CDR3 is made up of 16 amino acids. V shed 1 base, J shed 5 bases, and the junction held 3 bases outside the gene matches. Looked up from germline, CDR1 is LGHDT and CDR2 is YNNKEL (reference sequence). Source material: blood, either unsorted or a sorted T cell fraction (not recorded which). The chain recombines TRBV3-1 with TRBJ2-5; TRBD2 aligns across 14 bases. This receptor was taken from a male donor with ankylosing spondylitis or in good health (not recorded which). CDR3 DNA sequence: TGTGCCAGCAGCCAAGGGACTAGCGGGAGGCTGGAGACCCAGTACTTC. It is translated as CASSQGTSGRLETQYF.